One sample yielded the 5 T cell receptor beta chains listed below, sequenced in a study of T cells after yellow fever vaccination (dated by TCRdb to the late 2010s). Explained via the paper, the treatment or condition label denotes: live attenuated yellow fever vaccine strain. The method behind the library was 5' RACE. Sequencing relied on an Illumina NovaSeq 6000. In-frame beta chains were kept once TCRdb had trimmed the public reads at Q25 with fastp and called clones with MiXCR. Identical CDR3 protein sequences are pooled into one entry, listed with their most common genes and DNA. A total of some 320,000 distinct CDR3 sequences appear in this sample, about 4% of them only once. Of the sample, just under 25% is held by the ten largest clones. This material consisted of PBMCs, taken 5 days after the yellow fever booster vaccination. The receptors shown here come from a man in his late teens or twenties who received the YFV17D yellow fever vaccine.

This clonotype came up a few times. The rearrangement joins TRBV29-1 to TRBJ2-3; a weak D match, TRBD2 (6 bases). The germline gives CDR1 SQVTM, CDR2 ANQGSEA. Trimming cost V 2 bases and J 3 bases, with 12 bases left between them. There are 14 residues in the CDR3. CDR3 region: CSVERGVGTDTQYF. CDR3 nucleotide sequence: TGCAGCGTTGAACGCGGGGTGGGAACAGATACGCAGTATTTT.

This clonotype was picked up a small number of times. The chain links TRBV6-5 to TRBJ1-1; D is unresolved. CDR3 length: 13 residues. Between the trimmed V and J ends, which lost 6 bases and 3 bases, there was a span of 11 bases. Per the germline V gene, CDR1 is MNHEY and CDR2 is SVGAGI. The CDR3 bases are TGTGCCAGCAGCTTCAATAGGTACACTGAAGCTTTCTTT. This gives the protein CASSFNRYTEAFF.

This clonotype came up many times. V usage is TRBV7-9 and J usage is TRBJ2-5, with D unclear. The germline V gene encodes CDR1 SEHNR and CDR2 FQNEAQ (reference sequence). The CDR3 spans 15 residues. V was clipped by 5 bases and J by 0 bases, with 13 bases between them. CDR3 DNA: TGTGCCAGCAGCCCAAGTTTTGGGAACCAAGAGACCCAGTACTTC. Protein sequence: CASSPSFGNQETQYF.

The chain joins TRBV24-1 to TRBJ2-3; 8 bases align to TRBD1. V was pared by 4 bases and J by 4 bases, with 6 bases of the junction left unmatched. CDR1 and CDR2 (germline): KGHDR, SFDVKD. CDR3 length: 15 amino acids. The CDR3 coding sequence is TGTGCCACCAGTGACCCTGGACAGGGTTCAGATACGCAGTATTTT. This encodes CATSDPGQGSDTQYF.

The J gene is TRBJ1-1, the V gene TRBV4-1; D uncertain. Germline assignment: CDR1 MGHRA and CDR2 YSYEKL. Deletions cut 0 bases from V and 11 bases from J, with 16 bases between. This CDR3 has 14 residues. The CDR3 DNA is TGCGCCAGCAGCCAAGAAAGGGCGCTCGGCTGGGCTTTCTTT. Translated, it gives CASSQERALGWAFF.